This entry describes one T cell receptor beta chain. Its antigen is undetermined. The record originates from a study of esophageal squamous cell carcinoma under preoperative chemotherapy. Study results and limitations: Peripheral T cells showed a significant TCR diversity increase after chemotherapy, unlike tumor-infiltrating lymphocytes.

Time point meaning: before preoperative PTX-NDP chemotherapy. Preoperative chemotherapy with paclitaxel-nedaplatin was given to patients before surgery. Each CDR3 protein is one row after TCRdb ran MiXCR on the PCR reads. The data hold roughly 32,000 distinct CDR3 sequences, with around 50% observed a single time. Germline loops: CDR1 SGHRS, CDR2 YFSETQ. Trimming took 7 bases from V and 0 from J, leaving 15 bases between them. CDR3 size: 15 residues. The chain employs TRBV5-1 and TRBJ2-3, with a possible D match to TRBD2 (5 bases). The receptor was derived from a human donor with esophageal squamous cell carcinoma. The donor label of this sample is uncertain. Sample acquisition took place from a patient given preoperative chemotherapy. The CDR3 coding sequence is TGCGCCAGCGGGGAGCGTAACCCTAGCACAGATACGCAGTATTTT. It encodes CASGERNPSTDTQYF.